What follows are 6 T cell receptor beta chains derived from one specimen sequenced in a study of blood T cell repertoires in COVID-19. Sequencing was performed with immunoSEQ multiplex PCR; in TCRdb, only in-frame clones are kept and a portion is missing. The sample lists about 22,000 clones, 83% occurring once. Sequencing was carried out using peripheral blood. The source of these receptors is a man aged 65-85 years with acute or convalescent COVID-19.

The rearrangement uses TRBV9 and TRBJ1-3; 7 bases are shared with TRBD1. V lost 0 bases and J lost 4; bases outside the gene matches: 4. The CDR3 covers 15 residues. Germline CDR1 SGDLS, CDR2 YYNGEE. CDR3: CASSVDMTGGNTIYF. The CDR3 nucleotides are TGTGCCAGCAGCGTAGATATGACAGGGGGAAACACCATATATTTT.

The DNA for the CDR3 is TGTGCCAGCAGCCGGTCCGATGGGCCCGAAAAACTGTTTTTT. It yields the protein CASSRSDGPEKLFF. This rearrangement joins TRBV11-1 to TRBJ1-4; D is unclear. Trimming removed 5 bases at V and 8 bases at J, with 15 bases between. Germline CDR1 is SGHAT and CDR2 is FQDESV (reference sequence). CDR3 length: 14 amino acids. Full variable domain (missing parts from reference TRBV11-1 and TRBJ1-4): EAEVAQSPRYKITEKSQAVAFWCDPISGHATLYWYRQILGQGPELLVQFQDESVVDDSQLPKDRFSAERLKGVDSTLKIQPAELGDSAMYLCASSRSDGPEKLFFGSGTQLSVL.

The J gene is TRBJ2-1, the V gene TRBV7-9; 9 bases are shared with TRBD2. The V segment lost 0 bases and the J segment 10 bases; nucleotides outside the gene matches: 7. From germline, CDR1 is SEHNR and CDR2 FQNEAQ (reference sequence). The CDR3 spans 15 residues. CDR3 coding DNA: TGTGCCAGCAGCTTAGCTGCGGGGGGGCCACGAGAGCAGTTCTTC. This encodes CASSLAAGGPREQFF. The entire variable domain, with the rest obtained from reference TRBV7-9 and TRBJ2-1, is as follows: DTGVSQNPRHKITKRGQNVTFRCDPISEHNRLYWYRQTLGQGPEFLTYFQNEAQLEKSRLLSDRFSAERPKGSFSTLEIQRTEQGDSAMYLCASSLAAGGPREQFFGPGTRLTVL.

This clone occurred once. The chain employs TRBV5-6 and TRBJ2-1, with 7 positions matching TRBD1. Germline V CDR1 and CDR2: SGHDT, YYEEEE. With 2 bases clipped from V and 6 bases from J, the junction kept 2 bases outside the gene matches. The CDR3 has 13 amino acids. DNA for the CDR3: TGTGCCAGCAGCTTTGGGACAGTCAATGAGCAGTTCTTC. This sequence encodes CASSFGTVNEQFF.

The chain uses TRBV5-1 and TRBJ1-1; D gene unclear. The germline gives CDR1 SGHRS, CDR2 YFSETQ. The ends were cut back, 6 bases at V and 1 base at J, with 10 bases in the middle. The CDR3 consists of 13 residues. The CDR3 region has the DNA TGCGCCAGCATGAGGGCCCAGAACACTGAAGCTTTCTTT. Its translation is CASMRAQNTEAFF.

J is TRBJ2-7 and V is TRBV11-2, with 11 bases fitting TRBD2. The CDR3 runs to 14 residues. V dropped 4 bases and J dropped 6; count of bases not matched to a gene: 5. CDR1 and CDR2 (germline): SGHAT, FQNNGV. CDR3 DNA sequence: TGTGCCAGCAGCTACACTAGCGGGAGTTCCGAGCAGTACTTC. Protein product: CASSYTSGSSEQYF. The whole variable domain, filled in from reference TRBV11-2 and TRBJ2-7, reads EAGVAQSPRYKIIEKRQSVAFWCNPISGHATLYWYQQILGQGPKLLIQFQNNGVVDDSQLPKDRFSAERLKGVDSTLKIQPAKLEDSAVYLCASSYTSGSSEQYFGPGTRLTVT.